Listed here are 14 T cell receptor beta chains from one sample, sequenced in a study of shared clonotypes between healthy human individuals (dated by TCRdb to the early 2020s). The library was built by means of the immunoSEQ multiplex PCR assay. Drawn from immuneACCESS, this table holds only the in-frame rearrangements with V and J called that TCRdb kept. Clones are partly lost; checked studies trace under half to an unresolved V gene and leave the rest unexplained. The sample table records hundreds of thousands of clones; roughly 95% of these occur just once. The biggest ten clones account for approximately 0.11% of the sample. CD8 naive samples were obtained by positive selection for CCR7 among CD45RO-negative cells, yielding a CD45RA+CCR7+ population from which TemRA cells were excluded. The sample was naive CD8+ T cells sorted from blood. Sample cell subset or site, as interpreted from the label and publication: CD45RA+CCR7+. Every receptor here comes from a woman in her 30s in good health.

The chain couples TRBV28 to TRBJ2-5, with D possibly matching TRBD1 (7 bases). The J call could be wrong; TRBJ2-7 is a better fit for the DNA end. Looked up from germline, CDR1 is MDHEN and CDR2 is SYDVKM. This CDR3 region has 16 residues. Here the CDR3 reads CASSLGPGGPTYEQYF. The CDR3 DNA sequence: TGTGCCAGCAGTTTGGGACCAGGGGGGCCCACCTACGAGCAGTACTTC.

In DNA, the CDR3 is TGTGCCAGCAGCTTGGCGCTGGACAACGGCTACACCTTC. Its protein product is CASSLALDNGYTF. The gene calls are TRBV5-4 and TRBJ1-2, with a weak D call TRBD1 (5 bases). The CDR3 is made up of 13 amino acids. V lost 0 bases and J 8 bases, leaving 11 bases between the germline ends. Germline V gene sequence: CDR1 SGHNT, CDR2 YYREEE (reference sequence).

The V call is TRBV27, the J call TRBJ2-1; D may be TRBD1 (5 bases). This CDR3 is built from 15 residues. The ends were cut back, 3 bases at V and 6 bases at J, with 15 bases in the middle. Germline CDR1 is MNHEY and CDR2 is SMNVEV (reference sequence). In nucleotides, the CDR3 is TGTGCCAGCAGTTTTGCAGGGTTCTCAATCAATGAGCAGTTCTTC. This sequence encodes CASSFAGFSINEQFF.

The chain carries TRBV27 and TRBJ1-2, with D perhaps TRBD1 (6 bases). Trimming cost V 5 bases and J 3 bases, with 10 bases left between them. CDR3 length: 13 residues. Germline CDR1 and CDR2: MNHEY and SMNVEV (reference sequence). This CDR3 reads CASSPRGYYGYTF. The DNA for the CDR3 is TGTGCCAGCAGTCCCAGGGGTTACTATGGCTACACCTTC.

The chain employs TRBV7-9 and TRBJ2-3, with D perhaps TRBD2 (6 bases). The CDR3 totals 17 residues. Trimming removed 1 base at V and 0 bases at J, with 14 bases between. Germline lookup yields CDR1 SEHNR and CDR2 FQNEAQ (reference sequence). CDR3 in DNA: TGTGCCAGCAGCTTAGGGGACTTTCCCCTTAGCACAGATACGCAGTATTTT. Its translation is CASSLGDFPLSTDTQYF.

Concerning this clone: Distinct nucleotide sequences in the sample also encode this CDR3. This chain links TRBV7-9 with TRBJ1-1; D not certain. Looked up from germline, CDR1 is SEHNR and CDR2 is FQNEAQ (reference sequence). This CDR3 spans 12 amino acids. Trimming pared 6 bases from V and 2 bases from J, leaving 7 bases between. DNA for the CDR3: TGTGCCAGCAGTTTTAGCAACACTGAAGCTTTCTTT. Amino acid sequence: CASSFSNTEAFF.

The genes are TRBV15 and TRBJ1-1; D not resolved. This CDR3 comprises 14 residues. Trimming took 6 bases from V and 1 from J, leaving 12 bases between them. Looked up from germline, CDR1 is LNHNV and CDR2 is YYDKDF (reference sequence). CDR3 coding DNA: TGTGCCACCAGAGAGGACGGTAAGAACACTGAAGCTTTCTTT. Its protein product is CATREDGKNTEAFF. The entire variable domain, with the rest obtained from reference TRBV15 and TRBJ1-1, is as follows: DAMVIQNPRYQVTQFGKPVTLSCSQTLNHNVMYWYQQKSSQAPKLLFHYYDKDFNNEADTPDNFQSRRPNTSFCFLDIRSPGLGDTAMYLCATREDGKNTEAFFGQGTRLTVV.

The rearrangement links TRBV9 to TRBJ1-2; D unclear. CDR3 length: 12 amino acids. Germline CDR1 SGDLS, CDR2 YYNGEE. V lost 4 bases, J lost 6 bases, and 10 bases lay in between. CDR3 coding DNA: TGTGCCAGCAGCTCCACTTCAGATGGCTACACCTTC. Its translation is CASSSTSDGYTF.

The rearrangement links TRBV11-2 to TRBJ1-1, with a weak D call TRBD1 (5 bases). The V gene lost 5 bases and the J gene lost 8 bases, with 21 bases spanning the gap. The CDR3 has 15 amino acids. Germline-derived CDR1 and CDR2 are SGHAT and FQNNGV. The CDR3 sequence is CASSRSGAGDMEAFF. The CDR3, as DNA: TGTGCCAGCAGCCGGAGTGGGGCGGGAGATATGGAAGCTTTCTTT.

The rearrangement links TRBV11-3 to TRBJ2-2; a possible D gene is TRBD2 (5 bases). This CDR3 spans 14 amino acids. The germline V and J ends were trimmed by 6 bases and 2 bases, with 10 bases remaining between them. The germline CDR1 and CDR2 sequences are SGHNT and YENEEA. CDR3 residues: CASRFRGNTGELFF. For the CDR3, the DNA is TGTGCCAGCAGGTTCCGGGGAAACACCGGGGAGCTGTTTTTT.

This rearrangement joins TRBV28 to TRBJ2-1; TRBD1 agrees at 8 bases. The CDR3 runs 13 residues. CDR1 and CDR2 (germline): MDHEN, SYDVKM. The ends lost 5 bases at V and 8 bases at J; junction bases unmatched: 5. This CDR3 reads CASSRTGTDEQFF. CDR3 nucleotide sequence: TGTGCCAGCAGTCGGACAGGGACGGATGAGCAGTTCTTC.

This clone has only one observation. V gene TRBV13 combines with J gene TRBJ2-7; unclear D gene. The CDR3 consists of 12 residues. Germline V lookup: CDR1 PRHDT, CDR2 FYEKMQ (reference sequence). Trimming left V 5 bases short and J 7 bases short, with 12 bases between. CDR3 in amino acids: CASSQIRGEQYF. In nucleotides, the CDR3 is TGTGCCAGCAGCCAAATTCGCGGAGAGCAGTACTTC.

This chain joins TRBV28 and TRBJ2-7; D might be TRBD1 or TRBD2, each matching 5 bases. Trimming cost V 5 bases and J 5 bases, with 16 bases left between them. The germline gives CDR1 MDHEN, CDR2 SYDVKM. The CDR3 sequence is 14 residues long. The CDR3 sequence: CASSLEGSADEQYF. The CDR3 coding sequence is TGTGCCAGCAGTCTCGAGGGGAGTGCGGACGAGCAGTACTTC.

The chain joins TRBV4-2 to TRBJ2-7; 10 positions agree with TRBD2. V shed 5 bases and J 4 bases; nucleotides not matched to a gene: 8. CDR1 and CDR2 from the germline V gene are LGHNA and YNFKEQ. CDR3 length: 15 residues. The CDR3 bases are TGTGCCAGCAGCTTGCGTGGACTAGCGGCATACGAGCAGTACTTC. Amino acids: CASSLRGLAAYEQYF.